This entry features one T cell receptor (beta chain) sequence. The source of the sample is a study of cytomegalovirus exposure and HLA in healthy donors. It was with 60 Vbeta and 13 Jbeta primers that the PCR ran. Assay used: immunoSEQ multiplex PCR; TCRdb lists only in-frame clones, some missing. This table lists approximately 140,000 clones. Donors were nominally healthy when sampled, though unrecorded immune exposures were likely. The specimen was PBMCs. This clonotype was obtained from a woman between 50 and 59 years old in good health and CMV-seronegative.

The CDR3, as DNA: TGTGCCAGCAGCTGGGGACAGGGGGACACTGAAGCTTTCTTT. Its translation: CASSWGQGDTEAFF. V usage is TRBV5-6 and J usage is TRBJ1-1, with TRBD1 matching over 11 bases. Germline V gives CDR1 SGHDT, CDR2 YYEEEE. V lost 3 bases, J lost 3 bases, and 1 base stayed unmatched. The CDR3 loop spans 14 amino acids. The variable domain in full, with the rest retrieved from reference TRBV5-6 and TRBJ1-1, is DAGVTQSPTHLIKTRGQQVTLRCSPKSGHDTVSWYQQALGQGPQFIFQYYEEEERQRGNFPDRFSGHQFPNYSSELNVNALLLGDSALYLCASSWGQGDTEAFFGQGTRLTVV.